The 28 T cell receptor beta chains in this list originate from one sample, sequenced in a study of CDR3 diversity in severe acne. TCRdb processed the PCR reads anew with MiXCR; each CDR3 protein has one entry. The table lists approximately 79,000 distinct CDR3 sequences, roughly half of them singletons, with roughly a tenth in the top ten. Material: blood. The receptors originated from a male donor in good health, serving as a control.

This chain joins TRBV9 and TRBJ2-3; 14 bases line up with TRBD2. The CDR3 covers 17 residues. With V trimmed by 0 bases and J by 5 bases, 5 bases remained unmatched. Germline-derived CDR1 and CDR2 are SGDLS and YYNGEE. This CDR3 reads CASSVVGLAGAIDTQYF. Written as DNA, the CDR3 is TGTGCCAGCAGCGTAGTGGGACTAGCGGGAGCGATAGATACGCAGTATTTT.

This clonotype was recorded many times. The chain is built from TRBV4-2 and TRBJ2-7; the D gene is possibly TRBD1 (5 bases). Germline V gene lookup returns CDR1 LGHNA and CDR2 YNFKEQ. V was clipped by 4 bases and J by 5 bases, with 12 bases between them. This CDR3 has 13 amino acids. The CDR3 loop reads CASSLETRDEQYF. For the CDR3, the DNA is TGTGCCAGCAGCCTGGAAACCAGGGACGAGCAGTACTTC.

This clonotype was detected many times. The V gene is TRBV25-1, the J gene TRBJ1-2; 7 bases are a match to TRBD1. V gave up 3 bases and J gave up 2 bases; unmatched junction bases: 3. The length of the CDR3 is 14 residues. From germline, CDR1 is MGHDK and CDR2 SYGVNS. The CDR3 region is CASSEGQRNYGYTF. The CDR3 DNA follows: TGTGCCAGCAGTGAGGGACAGCGAAACTATGGCTACACCTTC.

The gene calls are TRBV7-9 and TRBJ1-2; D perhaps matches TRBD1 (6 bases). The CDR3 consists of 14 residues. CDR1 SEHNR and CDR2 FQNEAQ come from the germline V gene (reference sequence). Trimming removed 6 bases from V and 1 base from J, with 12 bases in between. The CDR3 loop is CASRVGGINYGYTF. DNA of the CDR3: TGTGCCAGCAGGGTAGGGGGAATTAACTATGGCTACACCTTC.

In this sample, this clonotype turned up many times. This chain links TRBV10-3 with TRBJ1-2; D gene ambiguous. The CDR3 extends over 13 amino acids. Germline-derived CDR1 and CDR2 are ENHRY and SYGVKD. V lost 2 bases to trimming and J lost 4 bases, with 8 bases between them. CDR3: CAISEGGIYGYTF. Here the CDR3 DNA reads TGTGCCATCAGTGAGGGCGGCATCTATGGCTACACCTTC.

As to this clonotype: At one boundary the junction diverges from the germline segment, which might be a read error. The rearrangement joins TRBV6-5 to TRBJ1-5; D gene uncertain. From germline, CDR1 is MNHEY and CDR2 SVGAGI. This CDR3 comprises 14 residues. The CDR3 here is CASSYSESSQPQHF. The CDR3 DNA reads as TGTGCCAGTAGTTACTCAGAGAGCAGTCAGCCCCAGCATTTT.

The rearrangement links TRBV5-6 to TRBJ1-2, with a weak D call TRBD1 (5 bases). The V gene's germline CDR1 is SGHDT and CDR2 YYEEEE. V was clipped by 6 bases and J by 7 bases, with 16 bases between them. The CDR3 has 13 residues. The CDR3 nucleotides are TGTGCCAGCAATGTGGGGGGAGGAAGTGGCTACACCTTC. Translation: CASNVGGGSGYTF.

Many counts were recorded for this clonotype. CDR3 DNA sequence: TGTGCCAGCAGTCCTGGGACAGGGAGGCGCTCCTACGAGCAGTACTTC. Translation gives CASSPGTGRRSYEQYF. The chain recombines TRBV12-3 or TRBV12-4 with TRBJ2-7; 9 bases map to TRBD1. V was pared by 5 bases and J by 0 bases, with 8 bases of the junction left unmatched. The CDR3 runs to 16 residues.

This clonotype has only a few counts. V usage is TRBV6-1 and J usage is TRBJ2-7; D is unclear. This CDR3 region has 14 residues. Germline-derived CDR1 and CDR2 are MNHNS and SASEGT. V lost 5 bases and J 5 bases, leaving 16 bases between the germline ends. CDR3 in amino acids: CASSYTVARNEQYF. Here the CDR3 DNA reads TGTGCCAGCAGTTACACCGTTGCGAGGAACGAGCAGTACTTC.

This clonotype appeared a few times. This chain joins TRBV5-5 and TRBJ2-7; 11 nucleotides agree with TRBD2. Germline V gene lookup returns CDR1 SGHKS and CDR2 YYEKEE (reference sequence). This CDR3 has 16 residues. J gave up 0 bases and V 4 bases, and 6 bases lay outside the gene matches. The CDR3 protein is CASSDSGTSGSYEQYF. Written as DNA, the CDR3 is TGTGCCAGCAGCGACAGCGGGACTAGCGGCTCCTACGAGCAGTACTTC.

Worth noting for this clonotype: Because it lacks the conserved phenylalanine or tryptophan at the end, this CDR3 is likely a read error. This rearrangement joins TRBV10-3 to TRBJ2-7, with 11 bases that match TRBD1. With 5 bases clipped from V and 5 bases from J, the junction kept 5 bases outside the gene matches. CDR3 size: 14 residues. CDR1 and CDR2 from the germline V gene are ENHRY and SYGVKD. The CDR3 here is CAISIPGQGDEQYI. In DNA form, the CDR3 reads TGTGCCATCAGTATACCGGGACAGGGGGACGAGCAGTACATC.

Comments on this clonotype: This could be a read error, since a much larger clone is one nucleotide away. CDR3 in DNA: TGTGCCAGCAGTTTGAGGACTAGCTTCGAGCAGTACTTC. It codes for CASSLRTSFEQYF. The rearrangement uses TRBV12-3 or TRBV12-4 and TRBJ2-7, with 8 bases fitting TRBD2. The junction had 4 bases not matched to a gene; V was cut back by 3 bases and J by 6 bases. The CDR3 totals 13 residues.

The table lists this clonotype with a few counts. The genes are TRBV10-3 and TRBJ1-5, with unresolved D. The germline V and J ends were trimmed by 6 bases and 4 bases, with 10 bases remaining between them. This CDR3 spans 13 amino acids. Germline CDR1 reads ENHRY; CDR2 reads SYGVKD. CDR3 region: CAIRPALNQPQHF. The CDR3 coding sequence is TGTGCCATCAGGCCGGCCCTTAATCAGCCCCAGCATTTT.

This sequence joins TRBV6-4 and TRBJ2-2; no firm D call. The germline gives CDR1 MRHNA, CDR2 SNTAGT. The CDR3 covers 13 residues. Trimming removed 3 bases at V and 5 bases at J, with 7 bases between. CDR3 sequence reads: CASSDTATGELFF. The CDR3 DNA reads TGTGCCAGCAGTGATACGGCAACCGGGGAGCTGTTTTTT.

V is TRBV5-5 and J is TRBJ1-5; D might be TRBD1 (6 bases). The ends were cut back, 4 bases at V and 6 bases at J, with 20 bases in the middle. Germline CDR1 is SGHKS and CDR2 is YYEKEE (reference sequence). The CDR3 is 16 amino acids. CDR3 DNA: TGTGCCAGCAGCGCAGGGGACTTCCAAAGCGGTCAGCCCCAGCATTTT. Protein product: CASSAGDFQSGQPQHF.

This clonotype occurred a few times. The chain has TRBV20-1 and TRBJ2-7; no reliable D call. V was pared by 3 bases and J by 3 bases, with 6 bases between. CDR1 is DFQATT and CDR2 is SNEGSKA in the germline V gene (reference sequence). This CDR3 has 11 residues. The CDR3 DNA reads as TGCAGTGCTAGCGCGAACTACGAGCAGTACTTC. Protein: CSASANYEQYF.

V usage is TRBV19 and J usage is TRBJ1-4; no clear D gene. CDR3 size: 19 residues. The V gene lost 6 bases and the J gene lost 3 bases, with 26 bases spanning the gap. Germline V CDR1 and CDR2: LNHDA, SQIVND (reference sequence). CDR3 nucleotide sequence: TGTGCCAGTAGCCCGGACTTAGTTGACGAAACTGGAGCTAATGAAAAACTGTTTTTT. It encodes CASSPDLVDETGANEKLFF.

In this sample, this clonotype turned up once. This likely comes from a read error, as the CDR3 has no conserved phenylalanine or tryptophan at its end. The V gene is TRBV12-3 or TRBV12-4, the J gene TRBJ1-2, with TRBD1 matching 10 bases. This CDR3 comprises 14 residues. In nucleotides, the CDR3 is TGTGCCAGCAGATTAGCGGGACAGGGGTTCGGCTACACCTCC. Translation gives CASRLAGQGFGYTS.

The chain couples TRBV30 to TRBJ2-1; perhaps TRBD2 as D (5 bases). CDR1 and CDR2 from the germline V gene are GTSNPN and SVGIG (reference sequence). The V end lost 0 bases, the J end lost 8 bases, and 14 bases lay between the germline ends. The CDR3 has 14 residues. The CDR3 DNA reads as TGTGCCTGGAGTGTAAGTCGGGGATGGGATGAGCAGTTCTTC. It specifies CAWSVSRGWDEQFF.

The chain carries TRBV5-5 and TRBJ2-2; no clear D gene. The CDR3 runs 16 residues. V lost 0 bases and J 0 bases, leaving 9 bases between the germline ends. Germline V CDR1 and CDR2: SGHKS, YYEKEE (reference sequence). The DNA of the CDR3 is TGTGCCAGCAGCTTGGGGGGAATTTCGAACACCGGGGAGCTGTTTTTT. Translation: CASSLGGISNTGELFF.

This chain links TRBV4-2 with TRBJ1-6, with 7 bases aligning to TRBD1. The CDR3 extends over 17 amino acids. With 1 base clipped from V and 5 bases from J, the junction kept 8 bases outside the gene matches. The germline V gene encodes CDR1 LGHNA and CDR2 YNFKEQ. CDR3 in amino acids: CASSQGPRGTDNSPLHF. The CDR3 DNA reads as TGTGCCAGCAGCCAAGGGCCCAGGGGGACAGATAATTCACCCCTCCACTTT.

CDR3 amino acids: CASSLVANEQFF. The CDR3, as DNA: TGTGCCAGCAGCTTGGTGGCGAATGAGCAGTTCTTC. The rearrangement links TRBV5-6 to TRBJ2-1; D gene unclear. From germline, CDR1 is SGHDT and CDR2 YYEEEE. The CDR3 is 12 amino acids. V lost 0 bases and J 7 bases, leaving 5 bases between the germline ends. The full variable domain, with the rest looked up from reference TRBV5-6 and TRBJ2-1, is DAGVTQSPTHLIKTRGQQVTLRCSPKSGHDTVSWYQQALGQGPQFIFQYYEEEERQRGNFPDRFSGHQFPNYSSELNVNALLLGDSALYLCASSLVANEQFFGPGTRLTVL.

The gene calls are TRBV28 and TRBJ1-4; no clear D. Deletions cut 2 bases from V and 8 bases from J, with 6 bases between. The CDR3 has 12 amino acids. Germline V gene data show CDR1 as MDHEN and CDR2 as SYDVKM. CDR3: CASSLLREKLFF. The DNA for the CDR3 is TGTGCCAGCAGTTTACTCAGGGAAAAACTGTTTTTT.

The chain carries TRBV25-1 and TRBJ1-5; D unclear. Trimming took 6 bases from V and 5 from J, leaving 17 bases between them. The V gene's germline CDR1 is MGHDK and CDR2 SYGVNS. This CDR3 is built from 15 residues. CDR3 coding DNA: TGTGCCAGCAGAGATATGTACAAGAAGGATCAGCCCCAGCATTTT. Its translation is CASRDMYKKDQPQHF. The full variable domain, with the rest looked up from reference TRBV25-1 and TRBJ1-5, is EADIYQTPRYLVIGTGKKITLECSQTMGHDKMYWYQQDPGMELHLIHYSYGVNSTEKGDLSSESTVSRIRTEHFPLTLESARPSHTSQYLCASRDMYKKDQPQHFGDGTRLSIL.

The CDR3 loop is CASSLVSENTEAFF. The CDR3 DNA reads as TGCGCCAGCAGCTTGGTTTCGGAGAACACTGAAGCTTTCTTT. The chain combines TRBV5-1 with TRBJ1-1; D remains ambiguous. CDR3 length: 14 amino acids. With 0 bases removed from V and 1 base from J, the gap between germline ends came to 7 bases. The V gene's germline CDR1 is SGHRS and CDR2 YFSETQ.

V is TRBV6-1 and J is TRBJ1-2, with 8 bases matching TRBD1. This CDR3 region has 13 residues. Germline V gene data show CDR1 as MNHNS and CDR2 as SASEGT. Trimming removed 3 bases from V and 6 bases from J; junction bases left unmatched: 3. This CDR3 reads CASSDSGQDGYTF. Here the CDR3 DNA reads TGTGCCAGCAGTGATTCGGGACAGGATGGCTACACCTTC.

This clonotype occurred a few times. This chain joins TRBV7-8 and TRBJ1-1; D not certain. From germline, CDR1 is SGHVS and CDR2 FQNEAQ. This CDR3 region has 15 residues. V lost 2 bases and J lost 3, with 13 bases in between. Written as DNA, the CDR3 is TGTGCCAGCAGCTTAACTAGCCGACCGGACACTGAAGCTTTCTTT. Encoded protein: CASSLTSRPDTEAFF.

For the CDR3, the DNA is TGTGCCAGCAGAATAGGGGGCGCCGGGGCCAACGTCCTGACTTTC. It specifies CASRIGGAGANVLTF. The chain recombines TRBV28 with TRBJ2-6; 7 bases are a match to TRBD1. V dropped 6 bases and J dropped 4; count of bases not matched to a gene: 6. The CDR3 consists of 15 residues. Germline V gene sequence: CDR1 MDHEN, CDR2 SYDVKM.